The next 8 T cell receptor beta chains were all read from a single sample in a study of human T cells and chemical hapten exposure. TCRdb passed the RACE reads through MiXCR, listing each CDR3 protein once. Of about 56,000 distinct CDR3 sequences in the sample, about 9.3% are singletons; the top ten hold 10% to 15%. Time point indicated: patch test 1, 2 weeks after DPC sensitization. Treatment described: therapeutic diphenylcyclopropenone sensitization with weekly scalp DPC. Here the sequenced sample was whole blood, taken in connection with sensitization to the hapten diphenylcyclopropenone (DPC). All receptors come from a woman in her forties with alopecia areata. Some clones in this sample may be carry-over from other donors' samples.

In its sample, this clonotype was seen many times. The genes are TRBV13 and TRBJ2-7; 9 bases are a match to TRBD1. With V trimmed by 1 base and J by 5 bases, 6 bases remained unmatched. The V gene's germline CDR1 is PRHDT and CDR2 FYEKMQ (reference sequence). The CDR3 loop spans 15 amino acids. CDR3: CASSLAPDRGHEQYF. The CDR3 DNA follows: TGTGCCAGCAGCTTAGCCCCGGACAGGGGCCACGAGCAGTACTTC.

This clonotype was detected ten times or more. The chain links TRBV20-1 to TRBJ2-7; D might be TRBD1 or TRBD2, each matching 5 bases. The V gene's germline CDR1 is DFQATT and CDR2 SNEGSKA (reference sequence). The germline V and J ends were trimmed by 0 bases and 3 bases, with 12 bases remaining between them. CDR3 size: 14 residues. The CDR3 sequence is CSARDGGRDYEQYF. The CDR3 nucleotides are TGCAGTGCTAGAGATGGGGGACGGGACTACGAGCAGTACTTC.

This clonotype was observed many times. V gene TRBV20-1 combines with J gene TRBJ2-1; D is possibly TRBD2 (6 bases). This CDR3 has 13 amino acids. The V gene lost 6 bases and the J gene lost 8 bases, with 17 bases spanning the gap. Germline assignment: CDR1 DFQATT and CDR2 SNEGSKA (reference sequence). CDR3: CSAKTRSIDEQFF. In nucleotides, the CDR3 is TGCAGTGCCAAGACTAGGTCCATCGATGAGCAGTTCTTC.

This clonotype was counted ten times or more. The rearrangement joins TRBV7-9 to TRBJ2-7; 8 bases line up with TRBD1. V dropped 1 base and J dropped 0; count of bases not matched to a gene: 2. Germline loops: CDR1 SEHNR, CDR2 FQNEAQ (reference sequence). This CDR3 is built from 15 residues. The CDR3 region is CASSLDRGFSYEQYF. The CDR3 DNA reads as TGTGCCAGCAGCTTAGACAGGGGGTTCTCCTACGAGCAGTACTTC. Full variable domain (outside the CDR3, taken from reference TRBV7-9 and TRBJ2-7): DTGVSQNPRHKITKRGQNVTFRCDPISEHNRLYWYRQTLGQGPEFLTYFQNEAQLEKSRLLSDRFSAERPKGSFSTLEIQRTEQGDSAMYLCASSLDRGFSYEQYFGPGTRLTVT.

There are many counts of this clonotype. The genes are TRBV30 and TRBJ2-7, with D maybe TRBD2 (6 bases). The V end lost 2 bases, the J end lost 4 bases, and 15 bases lay between the germline ends. CDR3 length: 14 residues. From germline, CDR1 is GTSNPN and CDR2 SVGIG (reference sequence). The CDR3 coding sequence is TGTGCCTGGAGTCCTGACGGGGGAGGATACGAGCAGTACTTC. It is translated as CAWSPDGGGYEQYF.

This clonotype was seen at least ten times. The chain links TRBV28 to TRBJ2-7, with D tentatively TRBD2 (6 bases). The CDR3 is 13 residues long. Trimming stripped 2 bases from V and 3 bases from J, with 8 bases between. Germline loops: CDR1 MDHEN, CDR2 SYDVKM. The CDR3 loop reads CASSLGTFYEQYF. CDR3 nucleotide sequence: TGTGCCAGCAGTTTAGGGACTTTCTACGAGCAGTACTTC.

This clonotype was detected many times. The chain carries TRBV7-6 and TRBJ1-1; TRBD1 might be the D (5 bases). The CDR3 consists of 15 residues. V dropped 1 base and J dropped 2 bases, with 11 bases sitting between them. Germline CDR1 and CDR2: SGHVS and FNYEAQ. The CDR3 bases are TGTGCCAGCAGCTTAGATTCCGGGGGAAACACTGAAGCTTTCTTT. This translates into CASSLDSGGNTEAFF.

This clonotype has at least ten counts. The chain couples TRBV12-5 to TRBJ1-1; D perhaps matches TRBD1 (5 bases). This CDR3 region has 15 residues. Germline loops: CDR1 LGHNT, CDR2 FRNRAP. Trimming removed 1 base from V and 4 bases from J, with 13 bases in between. DNA for the CDR3: TGTGCTAGTGGTTTGGCCCAGGGTAGTTCCACTGAAGCTTTCTTT. Its translation is CASGLAQGSSTEAFF.